The 13 T cell receptor beta chains below were found in one sample sequenced in a study of identical twins. TCRdb re-derived calls from the 5' RACE reads in MiXCR, one entry per CDR3 protein. The table records 450,000 to 650,000 distinct CDR3 sequences, roughly 9.9% of them present only once. This sample also belongs to another study, concerning yellow fever vaccine responses in identical twins.

Sequenced: PBMCs. The receptors here all came from a woman younger than 30 in good health.

This clonotype occurred a few times. V usage is TRBV5-1 and J usage is TRBJ2-7, with a weak D call TRBD2 (7 bases). Germline V lookup: CDR1 SGHRS, CDR2 YFSETQ. The CDR3 has 16 residues. V lost 5 bases, J lost 2 bases, and 20 bases lay in between. The CDR3 loop is CASSSGGHKSTYEQYF. The CDR3 DNA reads as TGCGCCAGCAGTTCCGGGGGGCACAAGTCAACCTACGAGCAGTACTTC.

This clonotype was seen ten or more times. The V call is TRBV6-5, the J call TRBJ2-7, with a tentative D call TRBD2 (5 bases). The ends were cut back, 0 bases at V and 7 bases at J, with 19 bases in the middle. Per germline, CDR1 MNHEY and CDR2 SVGAGI. The CDR3 extends over 16 amino acids. CDR3 region: CASSYSSERGTGEQYF. The CDR3 DNA reads as TGTGCCAGCAGTTACTCCTCGGAACGGGGTACGGGGGAGCAGTACTTC.

J is TRBJ1-6 and V is TRBV4-3; D unresolved. The ends were cut back, 0 bases at V and 10 bases at J, with 16 bases in the middle. This CDR3 has 16 residues. Germline V lookup: CDR1 LGHNA, CDR2 YSLEER. The CDR3 reads CASSQDLIGPGSPLHF. In DNA form, the CDR3 reads TGCGCCAGCAGCCAAGACCTTATAGGTCCGGGGTCACCCCTCCACTTT.

This clonotype appeared many times. The chain is built from TRBV20-1 and TRBJ2-5; D is undetermined. V lost 0 bases and J lost 3, with 14 bases in between. This CDR3 is 15 amino acids long. Per germline, CDR1 DFQATT and CDR2 SNEGSKA (reference sequence). CDR3 in amino acids: CSAREAYSNKETQYF. In nucleotides, the CDR3 is TGCAGTGCTAGAGAGGCCTATTCGAACAAAGAGACCCAGTACTTC.

The V call is TRBV7-9, the J call TRBJ1-2; TRBD1 matches at 10 bases. CDR1 SEHNR and CDR2 FQNEAQ come from the germline V gene (reference sequence). Trimming cost V 4 bases and J 0 bases; bases outside gene matches: 8. This CDR3 is built from 17 residues. The CDR3 DNA is TGTGCCAGCAGCTCAAATGGACAGGGGGTTTCTAACTATGGCTACACCTTC. As protein: CASSSNGQGVSNYGYTF. Full variable domain (missing parts from reference TRBV7-9 and TRBJ1-2): DTGVSQNPRHKITKRGQNVTFRCDPISEHNRLYWYRQTLGQGPEFLTYFQNEAQLEKSRLLSDRFSAERPKGSFSTLEIQRTEQGDSAMYLCASSSNGQGVSNYGYTFGSGTRLTVV.

This clonotype appeared many times. This chain connects TRBV7-9 to TRBJ2-7; no definite D call. Trimming shortened V by 3 bases and J by 2 bases, and 14 bases separated the two germline ends. The CDR3 loop spans 15 amino acids. In germline, CDR1 is SEHNR, CDR2 FQNEAQ (reference sequence). CDR3 sequence (DNA): TGTGCCAGCAGCTTTGTTCTAGGGATTACCTACGAGCAGTACTTC. Translating it yields CASSFVLGITYEQYF.

Many counts were recorded for this clonotype. This chain links TRBV6-5 with TRBJ2-3, with D perhaps matching TRBD2 (6 bases). The CDR3 is 14 amino acids. The germline V and J ends were trimmed by 2 bases and 5 bases, with 11 bases remaining between them. Germline V gene lookup returns CDR1 MNHEY and CDR2 SVGAGI. The CDR3 is CASSYGWEVDTQYF. The CDR3 DNA reads TGTGCCAGCAGTTACGGGTGGGAGGTAGATACGCAGTATTTT.

This clonotype was counted between two and nine times. V usage is TRBV4-2 and J usage is TRBJ2-1; D is tentatively TRBD1 or TRBD2 (5 bases each). The CDR3 has 16 residues. V lost 4 bases, J lost 3 bases, and 16 bases lay in between. Germline-derived CDR1 and CDR2 are LGHNA and YNFKEQ. CDR3 nucleotide sequence: TGTGCCAGCAGCCGGAACCGGGACGCACGCTACAATGAGCAGTTCTTC. Amino acids: CASSRNRDARYNEQFF.

In this sample, this clonotype turned up many times. V gene TRBV5-1 combines with J gene TRBJ2-5, with D possibly matching TRBD1 (6 bases). This CDR3 has 15 amino acids. The germline V gene encodes CDR1 SGHRS and CDR2 YFSETQ. The V end was cut by 0 bases, the J end by 5 bases, with 14 bases between. This CDR3 reads CASSLGTAYGETQYF. The DNA for the CDR3 is TGCGCCAGCAGCTTGGGGACAGCGTATGGGGAGACCCAGTACTTC.

This clonotype has ten or more counts. The chain has TRBV3-1 and TRBJ2-3; no clear D gene. This CDR3 is 13 amino acids long. The V end lost 2 bases, the J end lost 5 bases, and 8 bases lay between the germline ends. Germline CDR1 and CDR2: LGHDT and YNNKEL (reference sequence). CDR3 sequence: CASSQLVGDTQYF. CDR3 nucleotide sequence: TGTGCCAGCAGCCAATTAGTGGGAGATACGCAGTATTTT.

This clonotype was seen many times. The chain carries TRBV2 and TRBJ2-1; no definite D call. Germline V gene data show CDR1 as SNHLY and CDR2 as FYNNEI. V shed 1 base and J shed 6 bases, with 16 bases lying between them. This CDR3 contains 16 residues. The CDR3 DNA is TGTGCCAGCAGTGAAGGGGGTGGGGTTTGGTCCAATGAGCAGTTCTTC. Amino acids: CASSEGGGVWSNEQFF.

This clonotype was observed many times. The chain has TRBV6-2 or TRBV6-3 and TRBJ1-2; 8 bases are shared with TRBD1. The CDR3 length is 14 residues. Looked up from germline, CDR1 is MNHEY and CDR2 is SVGEGT. V lost 2 bases to trimming and J lost 6 bases; unmatched junction nucleotides: 5. CDR3: CASSYGQGRNGYTF. DNA for the CDR3: TGTGCCAGCAGTTACGGACAGGGAAGGAATGGCTACACCTTC.

In its sample, this clonotype was seen a few times. The rearrangement joins TRBV27 to TRBJ2-5, with D hard to call. Trimming stripped 1 base from V and 7 bases from J, with 13 bases between. The CDR3 spans 14 residues. Germline loops: CDR1 MNHEY, CDR2 SMNVEV (reference sequence). CDR3 bases: TGTGCCAGCAGTTTATTGGCGGATTTCGGGACCCAGTACTTC. Translation: CASSLLADFGTQYF.